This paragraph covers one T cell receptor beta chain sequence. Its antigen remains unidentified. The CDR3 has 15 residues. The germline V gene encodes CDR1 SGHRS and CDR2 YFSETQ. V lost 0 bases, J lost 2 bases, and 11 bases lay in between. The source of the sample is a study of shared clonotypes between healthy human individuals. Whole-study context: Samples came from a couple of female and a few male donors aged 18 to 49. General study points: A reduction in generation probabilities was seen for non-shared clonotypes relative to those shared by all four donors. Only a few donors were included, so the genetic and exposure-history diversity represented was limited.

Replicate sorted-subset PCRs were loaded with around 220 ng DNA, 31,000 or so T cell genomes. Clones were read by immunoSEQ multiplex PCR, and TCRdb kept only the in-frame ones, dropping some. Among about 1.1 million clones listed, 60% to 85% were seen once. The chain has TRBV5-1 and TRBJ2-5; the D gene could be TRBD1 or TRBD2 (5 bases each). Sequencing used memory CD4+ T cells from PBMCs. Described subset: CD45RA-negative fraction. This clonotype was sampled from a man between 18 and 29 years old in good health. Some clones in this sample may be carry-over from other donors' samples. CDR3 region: CASSLATAEQETQYF. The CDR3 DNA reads TGCGCCAGCAGCTTGGCGACAGCGGAACAAGAGACCCAGTACTTC.